The rows below give T cell receptor beta chains drawn from one sample of a study of tumor-infiltrating T cells and Merkel cell polyomavirus. Sequenced by immunoSEQ multiplex PCR; TCRdb stores in-frame clones only, minus some. Of over 20,000 clones listed, nearly 90% were seen once; the top ten hold roughly 2.5%. Sequenced material: lymph node tissue. These TCRs come from a man aged 50 to 60 with Merkel cell carcinoma. CDR3s include the opening cysteine and the closing phenylalanine or tryptophan. Clone size is shown for a subset of rows, as once, few, many or a class of expanded clone.

v_call cdr3_length clone_size cdr3_aa
TRBV6-4 15 once CASSARQGRADTQYF
TRBV19 13 - CASSIRTESPLHF
TRBV6-6 15 - CASSLSRGLTDTQYF
TRBV6-6 15 - CASSPLTSGRQTQYF
TRBV6-1 15 - CASSPRPNGGTEAFF
TRBV11-2 11 once CASSSNYEQYF
TRBV5-4 15 - CASSSQGAGNQPQHF
TRBV6-6 13 - CASSPQYPGHQYF
TRBV19 13 - CASSPRTVGQRYF
TRBV7-9 13 once CASGGQGDTEAFF
TRBV2 16 - CASRSSGSGPGETQYF
TRBV6-1 15 once CASSKGQGDGNTIYF
TRBV6-5 13 - CASISGSGYEQYF
TRBV19 14 - CASSVTGARQKLFF
TRBV19 12 - CASGGESDGYTF
TRBV9 16 - CASSVGAGGLTDTQYF
TRBV7-9 14 - CASSPDGTKETQYF
TRBV5-1 13 - CASSQDSNYGYTF
TRBV7-2 12 - CASSYTDYGYTF
TRBV25-1 14 - CASSDRGSNQPQHF
TRBV5-4 13 - CASTGTGKETQYF
TRBV7-3 14 once CASSPREGDNEQFF
TRBV11-2 15 few CASSLEQPRVDEQFF
TRBV30 15 - CAWYAPGQGADIQYF
TRBV7-9 14 - CASSLVLAGETQYF
TRBV27 15 - CASSFWTGTYNEQFF
TRBV6-4 15 - CASSPVPGGPETQYF
TRBV9 12 - CASSVDRKGAFF
TRBV7-3 13 - CASSLPSTDTQYF
TRBV29-1 14 - CSALGLPGANVLTF
TRBV28 15 - CASRALGLAIYEQYF
TRBV6-4 15 - CASSVLGAGTDTQYF
TRBV27 17 - CASSLTRFGGVYYEQYF
TRBV28 15 - CASSDTQGGGETQYF
TRBV11-3 13 - CASSLENRAPQYF
TRBV11-1 17 once CASSYPSSGRSRNEQFF
TRBV27 19 - CASSSQQGKGPSGANVLTF
TRBV19 13 - CASSGTRQETQYF
TRBV7-6 13 - CASSQNSNQPQHF
TRBV27 14 - CASSGGHLPYEQYF
TRBV11-2 13 - CASSPDNTQPQHF
TRBV5-1 14 few CASSFRDRDSPLHF